The sequence of this T cell receptor beta chain was determined in a study of blood T cells in healthy people across ages. Germline-derived CDR1 and CDR2 are DFQATT and SNEGSKA (reference sequence). The junction had 15 bases not matched to a gene; V was cut back by 0 bases and J by 7 bases. The CDR3 runs to 16 residues. Overall study results and limits: Long-lived donors exceeded aged donors in naive CD4+ cells and diversity. Observed TCR beta diversity per million T cells went down as age went up. This fall followed a roughly linear course with age.

On this clonotype: Its antigen is unidentified.

Alongside a J-beta primer mix, a sample-barcoded 5' primer served in a second PCR lasting about 7 to 12 cycles. Through a template-switch adaptor with 12 random nucleotides, each cDNA molecule received a tag. TCRdb processed the 5' RACE reads anew with MiXCR; each CDR3 protein has one entry. The repertoire has about 1,500,000 distinct CDR3 sequences, 35% to 45% of them found once; the top ten carry 6.5% to 10%. The TCR originated in a woman aged 18-29 years in good health. V and J are TRBV20-1 and TRBJ2-7; 7 bases are shared with TRBD2. Material: blood. The CDR3: CSARELAGLSYNEQYF. CDR3 bases: TGCAGTGCTAGAGAGTTAGCGGGTCTCTCCTACAATGAGCAGTACTTC.